This T cell receptor beta chain appears in the sequencing data of a study of cytomegalovirus exposure and HLA in healthy donors. There are a few counts of this clone. The target antigen is unknown. Study-wide findings and caveats: Donors belonging to an Asian-associated ancestry cluster reportedly showed fewer N-insertions in productive TCRs than the 666-donor mean, according to what a later analysis found. Several top significant clusters appeared, in a later analysis, to be linked to common viral pathogens. Among CMV-associated TCR beta chains, most appeared HLA-restricted in a later analysis.

Looked up from germline, CDR1 is SGHDT and CDR2 is YYEEEE. The ends were cut back, 1 base at V and 0 bases at J, with 5 bases in the middle. The CDR3 loop spans 14 amino acids. The primer mix had 60 Vbeta and 13 Jbeta primers. The assay was immunoSEQ multiplex PCR, and TCRdb's table has in-frame clones only and misses some. The sample has around 110,000 clones, around 75% seen once. The TCR originated in a woman younger than 30 in good health and CMV-seronegative. V and J are TRBV5-6 and TRBJ1-5, with D unresolved. Sequencing was carried out using PBMCs. The CDR3 region is CASSLRDSNQPQHF. CDR3 in DNA: TGTGCCAGCAGCTTGCGGGATAGCAATCAGCCCCAGCATTTT.